This TCR beta chain is drawn from a study of control samples from healthy donors and cancer patients. Germline assignment: CDR1 SGHAT and CDR2 FQNNGV. V was clipped by 5 bases and J by 4 bases, with 17 bases between them. This CDR3 is built from 15 residues. Assay: immunoSEQ multiplex PCR; the TCRdb copy retains only in-frame clones and omits some. The table has around 190,000 clones, approximately 90% seen once. V is TRBV11-2 and J is TRBJ1-2; D is perhaps TRBD1 (5 bases). Sequencing was done on a sample of blood. The receptor comes from a man aged 25 to 40 in good health. The CDR3 protein is CASSLGGGSGYGYTF. The CDR3 nucleotides are TGTGCCAGCAGCCTCGGGGGAGGCTCTGGCTATGGCTACACCTTC.